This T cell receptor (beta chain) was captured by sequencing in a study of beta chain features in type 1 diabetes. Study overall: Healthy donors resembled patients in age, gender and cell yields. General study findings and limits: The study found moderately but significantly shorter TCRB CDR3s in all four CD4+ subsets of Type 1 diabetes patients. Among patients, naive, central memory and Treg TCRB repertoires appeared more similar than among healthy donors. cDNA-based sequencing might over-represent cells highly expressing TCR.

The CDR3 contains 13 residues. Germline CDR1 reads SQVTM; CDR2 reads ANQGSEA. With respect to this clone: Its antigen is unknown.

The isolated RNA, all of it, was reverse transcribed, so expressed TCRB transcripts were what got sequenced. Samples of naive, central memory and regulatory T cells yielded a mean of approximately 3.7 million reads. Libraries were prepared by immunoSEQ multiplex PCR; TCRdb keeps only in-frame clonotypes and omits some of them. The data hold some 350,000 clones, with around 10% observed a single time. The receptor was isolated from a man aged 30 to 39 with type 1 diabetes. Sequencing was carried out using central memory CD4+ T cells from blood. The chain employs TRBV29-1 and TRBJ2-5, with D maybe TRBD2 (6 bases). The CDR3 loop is CSTKEGLGETQYF. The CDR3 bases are TGCAGTACAAAGGAGGGGTTAGGGGAGACCCAGTACTTC.